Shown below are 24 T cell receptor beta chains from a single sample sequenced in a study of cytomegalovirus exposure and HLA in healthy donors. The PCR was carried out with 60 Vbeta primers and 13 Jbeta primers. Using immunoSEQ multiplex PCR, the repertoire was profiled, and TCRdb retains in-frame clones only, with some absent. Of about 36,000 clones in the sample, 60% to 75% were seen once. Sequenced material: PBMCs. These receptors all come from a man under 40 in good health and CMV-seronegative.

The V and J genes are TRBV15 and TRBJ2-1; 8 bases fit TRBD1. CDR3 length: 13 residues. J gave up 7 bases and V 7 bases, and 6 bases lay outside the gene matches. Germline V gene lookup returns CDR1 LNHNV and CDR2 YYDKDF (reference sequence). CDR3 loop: CATKSGGWNEQFF. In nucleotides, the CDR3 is TGTGCCACCAAATCAGGGGGCTGGAATGAGCAGTTCTTC.

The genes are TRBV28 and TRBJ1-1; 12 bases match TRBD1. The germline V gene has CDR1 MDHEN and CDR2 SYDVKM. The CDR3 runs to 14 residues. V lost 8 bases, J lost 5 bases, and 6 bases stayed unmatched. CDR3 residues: CASGTGGFRTEAFF. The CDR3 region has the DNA TGTGCCAGCGGGACAGGGGGCTTTCGAACTGAAGCTTTCTTT.

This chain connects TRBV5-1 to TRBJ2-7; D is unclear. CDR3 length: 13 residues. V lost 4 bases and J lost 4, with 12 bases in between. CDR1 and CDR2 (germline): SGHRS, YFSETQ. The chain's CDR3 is CASSLDGEYEQYF. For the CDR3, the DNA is TGCGCCAGCAGCCTGGACGGAGAGTACGAGCAGTACTTC.

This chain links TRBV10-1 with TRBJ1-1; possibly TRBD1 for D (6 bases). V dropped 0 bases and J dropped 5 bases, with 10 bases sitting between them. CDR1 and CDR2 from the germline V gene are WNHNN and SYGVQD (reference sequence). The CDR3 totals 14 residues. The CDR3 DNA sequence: TGCGCCAGCAGTGAGTCTCAGGGGTGGACTGAAGCTTTCTTT. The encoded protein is CASSESQGWTEAFF.

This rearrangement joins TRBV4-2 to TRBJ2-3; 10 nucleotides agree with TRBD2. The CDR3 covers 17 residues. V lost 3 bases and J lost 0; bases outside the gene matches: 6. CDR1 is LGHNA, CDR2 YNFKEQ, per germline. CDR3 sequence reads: CASSHYRTSGSTDTQYF. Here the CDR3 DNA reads TGTGCCAGCAGCCATTACCGGACTAGCGGAAGCACAGATACGCAGTATTTT.

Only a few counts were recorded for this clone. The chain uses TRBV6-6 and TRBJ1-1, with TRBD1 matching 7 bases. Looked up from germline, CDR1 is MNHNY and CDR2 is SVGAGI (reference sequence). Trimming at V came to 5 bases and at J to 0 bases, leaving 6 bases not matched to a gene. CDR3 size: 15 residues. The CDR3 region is CASSTWDSLNTEAFF. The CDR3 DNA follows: TGTGCCAGCAGTACTTGGGACAGTTTGAACACTGAAGCTTTCTTT.

CDR3 nucleotide sequence: TGTGCCACCATCTTGAAGGGGGTCGGAGATACGCAGTATTTT. Amino acids: CATILKGVGDTQYF. This chain joins TRBV6-1 and TRBJ2-3; TRBD1 is a possible D gene (6 bases). This CDR3 contains 14 residues. V lost 10 bases to trimming and J lost 5 bases, with 19 bases between them. CDR1 is MNHNS, CDR2 SASEGT, per germline.

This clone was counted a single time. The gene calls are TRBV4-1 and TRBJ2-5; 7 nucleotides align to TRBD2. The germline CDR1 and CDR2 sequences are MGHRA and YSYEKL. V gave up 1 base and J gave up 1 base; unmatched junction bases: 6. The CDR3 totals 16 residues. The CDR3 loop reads CASSQGGGRGQETQYF. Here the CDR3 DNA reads TGCGCCAGCAGCCAAGGGGGGGGAAGGGGCCAAGAGACCCAGTACTTC.

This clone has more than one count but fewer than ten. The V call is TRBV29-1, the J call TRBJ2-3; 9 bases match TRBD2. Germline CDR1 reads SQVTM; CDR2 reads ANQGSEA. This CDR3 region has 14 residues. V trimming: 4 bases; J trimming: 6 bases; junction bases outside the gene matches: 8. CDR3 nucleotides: TGCAGCGTTGGGTCTAGCGGGACCTGGGATACGCAGTATTTT. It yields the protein CSVGSSGTWDTQYF.

CDR3 residues: CASSFVVQNEAFF. The DNA of the CDR3 is TGTGCCAGCAGCTTTGTGGTACAAAATGAAGCTTTCTTT. The rearrangement links TRBV7-2 to TRBJ1-1; D not certain. V was clipped by 3 bases and J by 7 bases, with 12 bases between them. The CDR3 runs 13 residues. Germline lookup yields CDR1 SGHTA and CDR2 FQGNSA.

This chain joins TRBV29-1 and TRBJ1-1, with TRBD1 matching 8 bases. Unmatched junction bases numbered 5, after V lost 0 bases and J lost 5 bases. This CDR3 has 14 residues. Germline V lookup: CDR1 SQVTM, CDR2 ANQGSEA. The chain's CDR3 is CSVEDRGRRTEAFF. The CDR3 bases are TGCAGCGTTGAAGACAGGGGGCGCAGGACTGAAGCTTTCTTT.

DNA for the CDR3: TGTGCCAGCAGTTTGGGCGGGGCCAACGTCCTGACTTTC. It codes for CASSLGGANVLTF. The rearrangement links TRBV28 to TRBJ2-6; D unresolved. CDR1 and CDR2 (germline): MDHEN, SYDVKM. This CDR3 contains 13 residues. Trimming stripped 3 bases from V and 4 bases from J, with 4 bases between.

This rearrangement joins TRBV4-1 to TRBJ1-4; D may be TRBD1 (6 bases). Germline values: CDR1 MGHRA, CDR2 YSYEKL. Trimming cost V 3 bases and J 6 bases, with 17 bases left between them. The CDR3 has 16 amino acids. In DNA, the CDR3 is TGCGCCAGCAGCCACCCCCGGCAGGGGACGGATGAAAAACTGTTTTTT. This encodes CASSHPRQGTDEKLFF.

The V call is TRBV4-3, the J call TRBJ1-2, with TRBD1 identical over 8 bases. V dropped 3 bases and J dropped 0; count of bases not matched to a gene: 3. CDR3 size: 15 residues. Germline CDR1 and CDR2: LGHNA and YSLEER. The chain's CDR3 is CASSQSGGTNYGYTF. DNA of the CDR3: TGCGCCAGCAGCCAGTCAGGGGGCACTAACTATGGCTACACCTTC.

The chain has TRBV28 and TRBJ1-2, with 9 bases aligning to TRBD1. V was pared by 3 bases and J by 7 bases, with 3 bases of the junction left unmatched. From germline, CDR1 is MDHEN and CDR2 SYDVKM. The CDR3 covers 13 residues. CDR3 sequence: CASSLTGGGGYTF. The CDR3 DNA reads TGTGCCAGCAGTTTGACAGGGGGTGGTGGCTACACCTTC.

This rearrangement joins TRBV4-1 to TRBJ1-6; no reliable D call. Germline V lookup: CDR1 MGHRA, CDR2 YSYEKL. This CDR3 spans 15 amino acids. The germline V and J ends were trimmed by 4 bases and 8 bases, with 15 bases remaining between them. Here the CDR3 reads CASSLRLSYDSPLHF. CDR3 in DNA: TGCGCCAGCAGCCTTCGGTTGAGTTACGATTCACCCCTCCACTTT.

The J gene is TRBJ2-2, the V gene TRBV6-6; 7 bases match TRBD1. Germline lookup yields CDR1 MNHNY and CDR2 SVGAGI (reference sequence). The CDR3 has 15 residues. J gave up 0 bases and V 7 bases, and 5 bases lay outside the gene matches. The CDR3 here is CASNSGTANTGELFF. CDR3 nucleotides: TGTGCCAGCAACTCAGGGACAGCGAACACCGGGGAGCTGTTTTTT.

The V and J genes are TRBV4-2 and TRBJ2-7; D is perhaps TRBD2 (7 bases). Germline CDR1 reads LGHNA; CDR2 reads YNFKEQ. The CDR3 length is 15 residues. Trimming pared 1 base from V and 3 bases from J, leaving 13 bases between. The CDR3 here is CASSQGGRGNYEQYF. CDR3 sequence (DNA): TGTGCCAGCAGCCAAGGGGGGCGGGGGAACTACGAGCAGTACTTC.

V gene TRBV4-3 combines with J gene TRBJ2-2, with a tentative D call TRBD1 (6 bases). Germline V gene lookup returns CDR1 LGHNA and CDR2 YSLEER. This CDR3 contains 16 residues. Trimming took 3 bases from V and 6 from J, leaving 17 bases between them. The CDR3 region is CASSQAGQGIAGELFF. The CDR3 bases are TGCGCCAGCAGCCAGGCGGGCCAGGGGATCGCCGGGGAGCTGTTTTTT.

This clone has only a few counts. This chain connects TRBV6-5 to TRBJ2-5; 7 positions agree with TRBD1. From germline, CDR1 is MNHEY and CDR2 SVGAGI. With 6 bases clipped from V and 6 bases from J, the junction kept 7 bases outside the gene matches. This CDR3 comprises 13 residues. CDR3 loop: CASSSRTGQTQYF. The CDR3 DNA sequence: TGTGCCAGCAGCTCCCGGACAGGCCAGACCCAGTACTTC.

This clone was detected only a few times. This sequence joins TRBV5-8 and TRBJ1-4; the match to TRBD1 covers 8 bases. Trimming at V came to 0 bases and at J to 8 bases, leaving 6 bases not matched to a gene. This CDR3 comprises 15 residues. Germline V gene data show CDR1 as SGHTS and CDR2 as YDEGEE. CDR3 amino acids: CASSLAGRGREKLFF. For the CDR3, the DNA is TGTGCCAGCAGCTTGGCCGGCAGGGGGCGGGAAAAACTGTTTTTT.

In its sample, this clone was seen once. CDR3 sequence (DNA): TGTGCCAGCAGGTCACAGGGGGCGAATTCACCCCTCCACTTT. Its protein product is CASRSQGANSPLHF. The chain uses TRBV6-6 and TRBJ1-6, with 9 bases matching TRBD1. CDR1 MNHNY and CDR2 SVGAGI come from the germline V gene (reference sequence). The CDR3 extends over 14 amino acids. V shed 6 bases and J 7 bases; nucleotides not matched to a gene: 4.

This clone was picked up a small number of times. CDR3 sequence (DNA): TGTGCCAGCAGCCGCATCGCGGGACAGGGGGCGAGCAAAAACATTCAGTACTTC. Its translation is CASSRIAGQGASKNIQYF. The chain carries TRBV28 and TRBJ2-4; 12 bases align to TRBD1. V was pared by 6 bases and J by 3 bases, with 12 bases of the junction left unmatched. Germline loops: CDR1 MDHEN, CDR2 SYDVKM. The CDR3 length is 18 residues.

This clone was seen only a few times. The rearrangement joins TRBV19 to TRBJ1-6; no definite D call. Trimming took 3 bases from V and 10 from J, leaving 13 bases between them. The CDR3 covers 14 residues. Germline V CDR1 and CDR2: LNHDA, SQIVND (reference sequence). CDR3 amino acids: CASSIGWLESPLHF. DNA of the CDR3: TGTGCCAGTAGTATTGGGTGGCTGGAGTCACCCCTCCACTTT.